The text below deals with one T cell receptor beta chain. Its specificity is not known. This CDR3 has 15 residues. Per the germline V gene, CDR1 is SNHLY and CDR2 is FYNNEI. The V gene end was trimmed by 6 bases and the J gene end by 0 bases; junction bases not matched to a gene: 5. Per the authors' pipeline: Junction-only immunoSEQ data arrived without quality scores, meaning filtering differed. Here immunoSEQ multiplex PCR was the method, and the copy in TCRdb shows in-frame clones only, minus some. V, J and clone size were drawn from that table, and D and trimming were deduced from the DNA. This repertoire shows some 2.1 million clones, roughly 94% found once; its top ten account for 0.9% to 1.4%. This sample was included in a study of shared clonotypes between healthy human individuals. Broader study findings: Sampling used blood alone; tissue repertoires probably differ. Represented genetic and exposure-history diversity was restricted by having few donors. Shared clonotypes: approximately 5% naive CD4, about 3.5% naive CD8, roughly 2.2% memory CD4, more than 0.3% memory CD8.

Naive CD8 cells lacked CD45RO, underwent positive selection for CCR7 and left out terminally differentiated effector memory CD45RA+ cells. The TCR sequence derives from a young man in good health. The specimen sequenced was naive CD8+ T cells sorted from blood. The chain recombines TRBV2 with TRBJ1-1; TRBD1 agrees at 9 bases. The DNA of the CDR3 is TGTGCCAGCAGGGGACAGGGACTTATGAACACTGAAGCTTTCTTT. The encoded protein is CASRGQGLMNTEAFF.